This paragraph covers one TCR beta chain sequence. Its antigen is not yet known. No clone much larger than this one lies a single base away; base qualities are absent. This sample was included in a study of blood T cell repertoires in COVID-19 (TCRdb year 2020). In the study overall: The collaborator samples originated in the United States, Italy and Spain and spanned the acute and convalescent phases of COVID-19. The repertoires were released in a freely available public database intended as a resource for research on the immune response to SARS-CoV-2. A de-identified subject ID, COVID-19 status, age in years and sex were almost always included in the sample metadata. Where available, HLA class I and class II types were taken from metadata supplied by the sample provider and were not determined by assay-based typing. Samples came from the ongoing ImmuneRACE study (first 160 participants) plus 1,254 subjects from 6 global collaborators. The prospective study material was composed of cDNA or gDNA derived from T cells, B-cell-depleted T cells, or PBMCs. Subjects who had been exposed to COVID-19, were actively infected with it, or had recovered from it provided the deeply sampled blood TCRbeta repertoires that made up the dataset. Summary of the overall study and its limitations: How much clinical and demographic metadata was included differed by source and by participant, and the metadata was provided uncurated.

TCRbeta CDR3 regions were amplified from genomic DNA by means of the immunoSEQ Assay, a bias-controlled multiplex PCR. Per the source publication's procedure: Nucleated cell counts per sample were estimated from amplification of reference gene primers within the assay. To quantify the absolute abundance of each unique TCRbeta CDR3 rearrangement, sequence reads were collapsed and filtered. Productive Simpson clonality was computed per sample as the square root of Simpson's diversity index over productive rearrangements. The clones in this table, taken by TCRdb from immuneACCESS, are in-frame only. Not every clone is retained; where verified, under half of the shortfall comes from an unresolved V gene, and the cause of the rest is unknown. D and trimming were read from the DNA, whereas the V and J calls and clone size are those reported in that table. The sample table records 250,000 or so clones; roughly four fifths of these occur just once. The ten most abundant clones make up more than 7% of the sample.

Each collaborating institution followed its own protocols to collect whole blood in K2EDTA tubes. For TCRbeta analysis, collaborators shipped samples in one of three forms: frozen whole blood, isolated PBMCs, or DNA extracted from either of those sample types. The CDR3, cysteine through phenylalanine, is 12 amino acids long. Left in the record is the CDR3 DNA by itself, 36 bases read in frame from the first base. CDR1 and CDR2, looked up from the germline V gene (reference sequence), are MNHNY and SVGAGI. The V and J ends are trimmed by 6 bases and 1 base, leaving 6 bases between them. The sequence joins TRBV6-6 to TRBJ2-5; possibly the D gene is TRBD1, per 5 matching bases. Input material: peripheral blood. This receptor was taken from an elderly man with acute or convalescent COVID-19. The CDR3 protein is CASRTVQETQYF. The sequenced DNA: TGTGCCAGCAGGACAGTCCAAGAGACCCAGTACTTC.